A selection of T cell receptor beta chains follows, all from one sample in a study of shared clonotypes between healthy human individuals. Profiling relied on immunoSEQ multiplex PCR, and the TCRdb table lists in-frame clones only, not all of them. This repertoire shows roughly 2.1 million clones, under 95% found once; its top ten account for about 1.8%. The sequencing sample was made of naive CD8+ T cells from PBMCs. These receptors originate from a young man in good health. Some clones in this sample may be carry-over from other donors' samples. CDR3s include the opening cysteine and the closing phenylalanine or tryptophan. A D gene is named only where the DNA matches it firmly. Expanded clones are given a class, and other clones once, few, many or no size at all.

v_gene	j_gene	d_gene	len	abundance	CDR3nt	CDR3aa
TRBV10-3	TRBJ2-7	TRBD2	15	NA	TGTGCCATCAGTGACGAGCGGGAGGGCCGGTACGAGCAGTACTTC	CAISDEREGRYEQYF
TRBV28	TRBJ2-2	NA	15	NA	TGTGCCAGCAGTTTGGCACACGCGAACACCGGGGAGCTGTTTTTT	CASSLAHANTGELFF
TRBV19	TRBJ2-3	NA	13	NA	TGTGCCAGTAGTACCTGGGTGGGTGATACGCAGTATTTT	CASSTWVGDTQYF
TRBV10-2	TRBJ2-1	NA	14	NA	TGCGCCAGCAGTGAGTTAATAGTATTAGGTGAGCAGTTCTTC	CASSELIVLGEQFF
TRBV27	TRBJ1-2	NA	15	NA	TGTGCCAGCAGTTTATCGTGGAGGGACCAGGGTGGCTACACCTTC	CASSLSWRDQGGYTF
TRBV7-9	TRBJ2-7	NA	14	NA	TGTGCCAGCAGCTTAGTGGGCCGACCCTACGAGCAGTACTTC	CASSLVGRPYEQYF
TRBV11-3	TRBJ2-1	NA	17	NA	TGTGCCAGCAGTTTGGGTTTAGGGGGACTCGGGGACAATGAGCAGTTCTTC	CASSLGLGGLGDNEQFF
TRBV29-1	TRBJ2-7	TRBD1	15	NA	TGCAGCGTTAGAACCACGGACAGGTGGACCTACGAGCAGTACTTC	CSVRTTDRWTYEQYF
TRBV7-9	TRBJ2-1	NA	18	NA	TGTGCCAGCAGCTTAGGGCCCGGCGGTAATATTTCCTACAATGAGCAGTTCTTC	CASSLGPGGNISYNEQFF
TRBV6-1	TRBJ1-5	NA	14	NA	TGTGCCAGCAGCCCCCGATCTAGCAATCAGCCCCAGCATTTT	CASSPRSSNQPQHF
TRBV6-1	TRBJ2-7	NA	14	NA	TGTGCCAGCAGAACAGGCCCCAGCTCCTACGAGCAGTACTTC	CASRTGPSSYEQYF
TRBV19	TRBJ2-7	NA	17	NA	TGTGCCAGTAGTATTGTGTTCGTTGAGACATCAAGCTACGAGCAGTACTTC	CASSIVFVETSSYEQYF
TRBV9	TRBJ1-4	NA	14	NA	TGTGCCAGCAGCGTAGGCAGGGCGGATGAAAAACTGTTTTTT	CASSVGRADEKLFF
TRBV7-9	TRBJ2-7	NA	17	NA	TGTGCCAGCAGCGGAGCCCCTCAGTTAGGCCCTCGGTACGAGCAGTACTTC	CASSGAPQLGPRYEQYF
TRBV10-3	TRBJ1-1	TRBD1	14	NA	TGTGCCATCAGCTACGGACAGGAGAACACTGAAGCTTTCTTT	CAISYGQENTEAFF
TRBV10-3	TRBJ1-1	TRBD1	15	NA	TGTGCCACCCACCCGGGACAGGGGGCAAACACTGAAGCTTTCTTT	CATHPGQGANTEAFF
TRBV15	TRBJ2-1	NA	16	NA	TGTGCCACCAGCAGAGGAAACGGGCCTAGGTACAATGAGCAGTTCTTC	CATSRGNGPRYNEQFF
TRBV7-6	TRBJ2-7	TRBD2	17	NA	TGTGCCAGCAGCTTAGGGGCCAGCGGGAGGGATCTACACGAGCAGTACTTC	CASSLGASGRDLHEQYF
TRBV15	TRBJ1-3	NA	16	NA	TGTGCCACCAGCATTTCCCCGGCCAGCTCGGGAAACACCATATATTTT	CATSISPASSGNTIYF
TRBV14	TRBJ2-3	NA	16	NA	TGTGCCAGCAGCCAAGGTTCGGCGTTCTACACAGATACGCAGTATTTT	CASSQGSAFYTDTQYF
TRBV27	TRBJ1-2	NA	15	NA	TGTGCCAGCAGTACTCAGATGGAGACAAACTATGGCTACACCTTC	CASSTQMETNYGYTF
TRBV2	TRBJ1-1	NA	15	few	TGTGCCAGCAGTTCCAGGGACCGCGTGAACACTGAAGCTTTCTTT	CASSSRDRVNTEAFF
TRBV2	TRBJ2-3	NA	18	NA	TGTGCCAGCAGTGGAGAAGGTATGAGGGCCTTAAGCACAGATACGCAGTATTTT	CASSGEGMRALSTDTQYF
TRBV29-1	TRBJ2-1	NA	14	NA	TGCAGCGTTGAAGGGGAGAGCTCCTACAATGAGCAGTTCTTC	CSVEGESSYNEQFF
TRBV6-5	TRBJ1-1	NA	15	NA	TGTGCCAGCAGTTACTCTGACGACTTGAACACTGAAGCTTTCTTT	CASSYSDDLNTEAFF
TRBV6-1	TRBJ2-7	TRBD2	15	NA	TGTGCCAGTATCCTCCGTAGCGGGGGGGCCTACGAGCAGTACTTC	CASILRSGGAYEQYF
TRBV15	TRBJ2-1	NA	14	NA	TGTGCCACCAGCCACCTTGATCCCCCAAATGAGCAGTTCTTC	CATSHLDPPNEQFF
TRBV10-1	TRBJ2-7	NA	19	NA	TGCGCCAGCAGTGAGGGGAGCTTCGTCGGGGAGCAATCCCTAGTTCGGCAGTACTTC	CASSEGSFVGEQSLVRQYF
TRBV18	TRBJ2-7	NA	14	NA	TGTGCCAGCTCACCAGAGGTTAGCTCCTACGAGCAGTACTTC	CASSPEVSSYEQYF
TRBV9	TRBJ1-1	TRBD1	15	NA	TGTGCCAGCAGCGCCGGACAGGGGATGAACACTGAAGCTTTCTTT	CASSAGQGMNTEAFF
TRBV19	TRBJ2-7	NA	15	once	TGTGCCAGTAGTAGAGACAGGGAAGGAGGGAACGAGCAGTACTTC	CASSRDREGGNEQYF
TRBV5-4	TRBJ1-1	NA	15	NA	TGTGCCAGCAGCCCCCCGGAGGGGGTAGACACTGAAGCTTTCTTT	CASSPPEGVDTEAFF
TRBV7-9	TRBJ2-7	NA	13	NA	TGTGCCAGCAGCCCGGACAGCCGCTACGAGCAGTACTTC	CASSPDSRYEQYF